The source of this T cell receptor beta chain is a study of blood T cell repertoires in COVID-19. Background on the study: There were acute and convalescent COVID-19 samples, and they came from the United States, Italy and Spain.

Per the original data handling: Amplification from reference gene primers served as the basis for estimated nucleated cell counts. The repertoire was sequenced with immunoSEQ multiplex PCR; TCRdb's copy has only in-frame clones and lacks some. The D gene and trimming were derived from the DNA, and the V and J assignments and clone size from that table. The sample shows approximately 92,000 clones, approximately 81% of them seen only once. This CDR3 contains 14 residues. Germline V gene data show CDR1 as LNHDA and CDR2 as SQIVND (reference sequence). Trimming stripped 7 bases from V and 7 bases from J, with 19 bases between.

The chain has TRBV19 and TRBJ1-2; no reliable D call. The source is a man in his 60s with acute or convalescent COVID-19. The specimen was peripheral blood. The CDR3 DNA sequence: TGTGCCAGTATGGGGAGGGTCTATTTTTTTGGCTACACCTTC. This gives the protein CASMGRVYFFGYTF.